This note documents a single T cell receptor beta chain sequence. Its antigen remains unknown. Sequence at one end of the junction differs from germline and may be a read error. From germline, CDR1 is DFQATT and CDR2 SNEGSKA (reference sequence). The CDR3 consists of 15 residues. The source of the sample is a study of blood T cells in healthy people across ages. Findings and caveats of the study: When set beside aged donors, long-lived donors presented more naive CD4+ cells and higher diversity.

Through a sample-barcoded 5' primer and a J-beta primer mix, a second PCR was run for roughly 7 to 11 cycles. TCRdb redid the calling of the 5' RACE reads with MiXCR, one entry per CDR3 protein. In the table there are 800,000 to 950,000 distinct CDR3 sequences, around 29% of which are singletons. These data also featured in a second study, about T cells of mothers and their children. Per that paper: Once extracted, all RNA went into cDNA synthesis at about 1.5 ug per 15 ul.

The receptor's source is a woman aged 35 to 49 in good health. The J gene is TRBJ2-5, the V gene TRBV20-1; D not resolved. Sequenced input: blood. CDR3 sequence reads: CSARTNLRRQETQNF. CDR3 nucleotide sequence: TGCAGTGCTAGAACCAACCTTAGACGTCAAGAGACCCAGAACTTC.